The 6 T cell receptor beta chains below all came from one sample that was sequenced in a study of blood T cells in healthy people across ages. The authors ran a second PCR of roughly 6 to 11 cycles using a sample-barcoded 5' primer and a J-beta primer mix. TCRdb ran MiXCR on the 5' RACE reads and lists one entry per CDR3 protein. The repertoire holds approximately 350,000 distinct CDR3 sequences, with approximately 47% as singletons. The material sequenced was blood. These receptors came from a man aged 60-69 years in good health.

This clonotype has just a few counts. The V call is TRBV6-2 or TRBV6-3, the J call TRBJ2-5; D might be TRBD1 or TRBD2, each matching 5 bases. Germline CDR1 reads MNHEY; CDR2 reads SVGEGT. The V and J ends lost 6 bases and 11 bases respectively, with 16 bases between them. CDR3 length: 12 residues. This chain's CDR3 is CASSNPLGEQYF. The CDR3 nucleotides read TGTGCCAGCAGCAACCCCTTAGGGGAGCAGTACTTC.

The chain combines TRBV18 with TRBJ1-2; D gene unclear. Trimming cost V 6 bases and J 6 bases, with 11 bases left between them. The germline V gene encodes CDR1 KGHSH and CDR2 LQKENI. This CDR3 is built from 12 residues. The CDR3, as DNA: TGTGCCAGCTCCTCGTTGGATGATGGCTACACCTTC. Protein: CASSSLDDGYTF.

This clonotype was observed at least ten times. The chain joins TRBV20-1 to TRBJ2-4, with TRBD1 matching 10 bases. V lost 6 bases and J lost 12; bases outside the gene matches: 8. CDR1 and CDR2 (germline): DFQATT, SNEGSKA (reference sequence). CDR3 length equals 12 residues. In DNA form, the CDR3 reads TGCAGTGCCGGTGTGGGACAGGGGAATCAGTACTTC. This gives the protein CSAGVGQGNQYF.

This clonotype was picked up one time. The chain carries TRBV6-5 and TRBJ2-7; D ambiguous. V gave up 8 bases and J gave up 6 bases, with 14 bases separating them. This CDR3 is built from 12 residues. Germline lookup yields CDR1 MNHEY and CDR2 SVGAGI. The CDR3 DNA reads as TGTGCCAGCGGGTCCCTGGCAGCCGAGCAGTACTTC. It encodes CASGSLAAEQYF.

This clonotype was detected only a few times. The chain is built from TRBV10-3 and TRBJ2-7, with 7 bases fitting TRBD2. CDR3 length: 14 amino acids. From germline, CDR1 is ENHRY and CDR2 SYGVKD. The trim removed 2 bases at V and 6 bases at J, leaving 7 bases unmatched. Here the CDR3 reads CAISEAGEDGEQYF. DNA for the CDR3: TGTGCCATCAGTGAGGCGGGGGAGGATGGCGAGCAGTACTTC.

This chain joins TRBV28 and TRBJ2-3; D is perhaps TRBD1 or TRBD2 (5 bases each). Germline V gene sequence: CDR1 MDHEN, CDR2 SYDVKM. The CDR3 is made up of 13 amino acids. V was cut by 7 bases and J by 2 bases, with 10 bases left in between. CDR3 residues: CASNPGHTDTQYF. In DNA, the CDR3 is TGTGCCAGCAACCCGGGGCACACAGATACGCAGTATTTT. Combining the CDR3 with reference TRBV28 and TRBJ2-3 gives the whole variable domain DVKVTQSSRYLVKRTGEKVFLECVQDMDHENMFWYRQDPGLGLRLIYFSYDVKMKEKGDIPEGYSVSREKKERFSLILESASTNQTSMYLCASNPGHTDTQYFGPGTRLTVL.